This T cell receptor (beta chain) stems from a study of CD8 T cells in ankylosing spondylitis (dated by TCRdb to 2017 to 2019). A note on the overall study: T cell receptor beta repertoires were profiled in healthy donors and ankylosing spondylitis patients so that disease-linked TCR variants could be found. Peripheral blood was sampled, and synovial fluid was additionally collected from ankylosing spondylitis patients. In total, the full study cohort was made up of 110 or so healthy donors and some 26 ankylosing spondylitis patients. Points the paper makes about the study in general: The disease-linked clones were reported to be significantly enriched in matched synovial fluid samples from ankylosing spondylitis patients. The disease-linked clones had a CD8+ phenotype and were found at relatively low frequencies in peripheral blood. Blood from ankylosing spondylitis patients appeared to be characterized by a TCR beta motif made up of several highly homologous amino acid variants. Some TCR beta motif variants had previously been reported in synovial fluid and blood of reactive arthritis patients, which suggested common disease-initiation mechanisms.

TCRdb names Illumina HiSeq 2500 as the instrument used. Quantitative 5'-RACE with molecular barcodes was the method used to prepare the TCR beta libraries. The authors' pipeline ran thus. Disease-linked TCR variants were identified with a new computational method built on a probabilistic model of VDJ rearrangement. The public reads were run again by TCRdb, first through fastp at Q25 and then through MiXCR, and only productive beta chains were kept. Every CDR3 protein is listed once, alongside the most common genes and DNA of its rows. The V and J calls were not made by the authors but by TCRdb's processing. This sample is represented by under 250,000 distinct CDR3 sequences; roughly a third of them were singletons. The top ten clonotypes cover about 4.2% of the sample. From its cysteine to its phenylalanine, the CDR3 spans 13 amino acids. The kept DNA is CDR3 alone, 39 bases in frame from the first base. In the germline V gene (reference sequence), CDR1 corresponds to LNHDA and CDR2 to SQIVND. After removal of 4 bases from V and 8 bases from J, the junction retains 6 bases not matched to a gene.

Only a few counts were recorded for this clonotype. The target of this receptor is not known. Base qualities are not at hand, and no much larger clone is one base apart. The chain is made from TRBV19 and TRBJ1-2; TRBD1 aligns with 8 central bases. Material: blood, either unsorted or a sorted T cell fraction (not recorded which). This sequence was found in a male donor with ankylosing spondylitis or in good health (not recorded which). The nucleotides are TGTGCCAGTAGTACGACAGGGGAGGACGGCTACACCTTC. It encodes CASSTTGEDGYTF.